Listed here is a single T cell receptor beta chain. Genomic DNA (from each subset) was split evenly across several immunoSEQ plates. The protocol was immunoSEQ multiplex PCR, while the TCRdb copy is restricted to in-frame clones and leaves out a portion. Here the sample spans around 450,000 clones, 70% to 80% being singletons. Caucasian adults residing in Nashville, Tennessee made up all the donors. Trimming shortened V by 0 bases and J by 2 bases, and 5 bases separated the two germline ends. The CDR3 covers 14 residues. CDR1 and CDR2 (germline): WSHSY, SAAADI. This sample is part of a study of shared clonotypes between healthy human individuals.

The specimen sequenced was PBMCs. The genes are TRBV10-2 and TRBJ2-4, with D unresolved. This TCR derives from a woman aged 35 to 49 in good health. Some clones in this sample may be carry-over from other donors' samples. CDR3 amino acids: CASSESSTKNIQYF. CDR3 bases: TGCGCCAGCAGTGAGTCGTCGACCAAAAACATTCAGTACTTC.